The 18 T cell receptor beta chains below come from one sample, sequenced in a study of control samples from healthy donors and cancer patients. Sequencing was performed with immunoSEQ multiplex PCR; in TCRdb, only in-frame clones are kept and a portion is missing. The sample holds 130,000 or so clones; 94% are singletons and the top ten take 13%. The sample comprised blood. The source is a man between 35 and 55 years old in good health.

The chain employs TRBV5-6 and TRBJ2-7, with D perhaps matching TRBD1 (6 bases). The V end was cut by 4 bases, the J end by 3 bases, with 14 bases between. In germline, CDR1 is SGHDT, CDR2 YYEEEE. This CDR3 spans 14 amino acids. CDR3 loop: CASSPAGAIYEQYF. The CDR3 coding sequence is TGTGCCAGCAGCCCCGCAGGGGCAATCTACGAGCAGTACTTC.

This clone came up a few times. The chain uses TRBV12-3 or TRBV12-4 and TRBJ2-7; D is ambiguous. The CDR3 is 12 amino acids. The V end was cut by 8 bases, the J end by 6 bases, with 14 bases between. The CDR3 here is CASGRLKGEQYF. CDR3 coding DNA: TGTGCCAGCGGACGACTTAAGGGCGAGCAGTACTTC.

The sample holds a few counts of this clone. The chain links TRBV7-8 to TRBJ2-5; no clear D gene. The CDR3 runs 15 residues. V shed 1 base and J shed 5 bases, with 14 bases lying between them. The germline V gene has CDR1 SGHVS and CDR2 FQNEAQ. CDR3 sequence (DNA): TGTGCCAGCAGCTTAGGTTGGTCTACGGAGGAGACCCAGTACTTC. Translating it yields CASSLGWSTEETQYF.

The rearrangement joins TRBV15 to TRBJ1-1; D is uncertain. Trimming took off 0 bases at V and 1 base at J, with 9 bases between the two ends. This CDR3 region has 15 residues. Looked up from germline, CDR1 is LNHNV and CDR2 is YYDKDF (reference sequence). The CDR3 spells CATSRDPSRNTEAFF. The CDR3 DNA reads TGTGCCACCAGCAGAGATCCGAGCAGGAACACTGAAGCTTTCTTT.

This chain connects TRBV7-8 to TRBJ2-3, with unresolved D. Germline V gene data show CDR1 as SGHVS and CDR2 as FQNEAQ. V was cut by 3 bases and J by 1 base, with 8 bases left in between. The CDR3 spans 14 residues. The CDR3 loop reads CASSFPTRTDTQYF. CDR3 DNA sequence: TGTGCCAGCAGCTTCCCGACTCGCACAGATACGCAGTATTTT. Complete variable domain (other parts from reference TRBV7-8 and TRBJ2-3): GAGVSQSPRYKVAKRGQDVALRCDPISGHVSLFWYQQALGQGPEFLTYFQNEAQLDKSGLPSDRFFAERPEGSVSTLKIQRTQQEDSAVYLCASSFPTRTDTQYFGPGTRLTVL.

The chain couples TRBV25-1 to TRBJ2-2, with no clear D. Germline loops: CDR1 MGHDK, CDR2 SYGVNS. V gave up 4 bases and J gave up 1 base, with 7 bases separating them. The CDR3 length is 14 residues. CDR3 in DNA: TGTGCCAGCAGTGGCGCTAGGAACACCGGGGAGCTGTTTTTT. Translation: CASSGARNTGELFF.

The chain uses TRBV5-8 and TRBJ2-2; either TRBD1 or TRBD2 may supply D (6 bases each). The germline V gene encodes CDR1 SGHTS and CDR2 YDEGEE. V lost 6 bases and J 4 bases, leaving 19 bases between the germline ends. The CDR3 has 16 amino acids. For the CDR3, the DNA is TGTGCCAGCACCATGAGGGGGGCGGTCGGCACCGGGGAGCTGTTTTTT. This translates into CASTMRGAVGTGELFF.

CDR3 coding DNA: TGTGCCAGCGGGACGGTTAATGAAAAACTGTTTTTT. It encodes CASGTVNEKLFF. The chain uses TRBV6-5 and TRBJ1-4, with D perhaps matching TRBD1 (5 bases). The germline V gene encodes CDR1 MNHEY and CDR2 SVGAGI. The germline V and J ends were trimmed by 8 bases and 4 bases, with 8 bases remaining between them. CDR3 length: 12 amino acids.

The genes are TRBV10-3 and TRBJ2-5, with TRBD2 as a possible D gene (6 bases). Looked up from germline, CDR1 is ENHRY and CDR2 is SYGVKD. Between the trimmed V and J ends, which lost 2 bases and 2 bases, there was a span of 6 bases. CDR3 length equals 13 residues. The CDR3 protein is CAISEGGQETQYF. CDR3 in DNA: TGTGCCATCAGTGAGGGAGGGCAAGAGACCCAGTACTTC.

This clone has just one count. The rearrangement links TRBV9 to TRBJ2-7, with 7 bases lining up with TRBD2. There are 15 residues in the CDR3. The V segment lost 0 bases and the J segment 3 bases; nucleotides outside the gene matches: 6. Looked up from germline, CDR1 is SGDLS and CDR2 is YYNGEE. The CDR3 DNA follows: TGTGCCAGCAGCGTAGGGGACTACGATTACTACGAGCAGTACTTC. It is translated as CASSVGDYDYYEQYF. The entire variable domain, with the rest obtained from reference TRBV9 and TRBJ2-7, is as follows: DSGVTQTPKHLITATGQRVTLRCSPRSGDLSVYWYQQSLDQGLQFLIQYYNGEERAKGNILERFSAQQFPDLHSELNLSSLELGDSALYFCASSVGDYDYYEQYFGPGTRLTVT.

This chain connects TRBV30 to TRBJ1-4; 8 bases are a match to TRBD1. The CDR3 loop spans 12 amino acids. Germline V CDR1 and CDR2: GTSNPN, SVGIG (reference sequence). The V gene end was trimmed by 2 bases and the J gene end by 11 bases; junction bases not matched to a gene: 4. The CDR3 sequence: CAWSSQGEKLFF. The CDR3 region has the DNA TGTGCCTGGAGTTCACAGGGGGAGAAACTGTTTTTT. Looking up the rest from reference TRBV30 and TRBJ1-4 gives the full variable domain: SQTIHQWPATLVQPVGSPLSLECTVEGTSNPNLYWYRQAAGRGLQLLFYSVGIGQISSEVPQNLSASRPQDRQFILSSKKLLLSDSGFYLCAWSSQGEKLFFGSGTQLSVL.

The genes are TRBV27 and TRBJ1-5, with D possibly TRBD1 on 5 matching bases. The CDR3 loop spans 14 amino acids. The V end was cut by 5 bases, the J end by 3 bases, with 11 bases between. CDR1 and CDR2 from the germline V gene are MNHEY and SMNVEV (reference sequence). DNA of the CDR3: TGTGCCAGCAGTATTTCAGGGTACAATCAGCCCCAGCATTTT. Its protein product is CASSISGYNQPQHF.

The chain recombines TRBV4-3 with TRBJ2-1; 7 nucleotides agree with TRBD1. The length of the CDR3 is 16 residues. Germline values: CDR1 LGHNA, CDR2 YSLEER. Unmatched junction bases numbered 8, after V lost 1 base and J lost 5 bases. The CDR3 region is CASSQGPRDSHNEQFF. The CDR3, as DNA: TGCGCCAGCAGCCAAGGCCCAAGGGACAGTCACAATGAGCAGTTCTTC.

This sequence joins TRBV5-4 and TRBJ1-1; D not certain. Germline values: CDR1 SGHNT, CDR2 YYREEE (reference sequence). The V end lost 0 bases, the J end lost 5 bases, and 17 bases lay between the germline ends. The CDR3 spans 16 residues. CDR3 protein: CASSLAPARRGTEAFF. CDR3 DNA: TGTGCCAGCAGCTTGGCCCCGGCCAGAAGAGGAACTGAAGCTTTCTTT.

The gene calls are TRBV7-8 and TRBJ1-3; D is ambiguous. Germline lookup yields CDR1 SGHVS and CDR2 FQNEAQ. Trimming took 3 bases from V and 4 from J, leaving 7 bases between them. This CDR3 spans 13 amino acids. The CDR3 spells CASSLGSGNTIYF. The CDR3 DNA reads TGTGCCAGCAGCTTGGGATCGGGAAACACCATATATTTT. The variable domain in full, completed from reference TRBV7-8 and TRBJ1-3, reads GAGVSQSPRYKVAKRGQDVALRCDPISGHVSLFWYQQALGQGPEFLTYFQNEAQLDKSGLPSDRFFAERPEGSVSTLKIQRTQQEDSAVYLCASSLGSGNTIYFGEGSWLTVV.

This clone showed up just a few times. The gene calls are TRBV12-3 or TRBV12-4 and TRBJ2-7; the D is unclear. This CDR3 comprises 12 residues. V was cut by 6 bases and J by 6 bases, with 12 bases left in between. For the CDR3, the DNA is TGTGCCAGCAGGTTGGGTGTTTCCGAGCAGTACTTC. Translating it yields CASRLGVSEQYF.

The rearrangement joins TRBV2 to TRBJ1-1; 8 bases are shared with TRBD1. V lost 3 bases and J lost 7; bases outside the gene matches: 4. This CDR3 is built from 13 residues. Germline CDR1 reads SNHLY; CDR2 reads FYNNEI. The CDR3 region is CASSEDRAYEAFF. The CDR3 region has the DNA TGTGCCAGCAGTGAGGACAGGGCTTATGAAGCTTTCTTT.

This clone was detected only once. The CDR3 sequence: CASSSRSTGGPYEQYF. For the CDR3, the DNA is TGTGCCAGCAGCTCCCGGTCGACAGGGGGTCCCTACGAGCAGTACTTC. The rearrangement joins TRBV5-4 to TRBJ2-7; 9 bases fit TRBD1. CDR3 length: 16 amino acids. Germline trimming cut 3 bases from V and 2 bases from J; bases unmatched to any gene: 9. CDR1 SGHNT and CDR2 YYREEE come from the germline V gene (reference sequence).